This TCR beta chain derives from a study of blood T cell repertoires in COVID-19. Overall study: Samples came from the United States, Italy and Spain, spanning acute and convalescent COVID-19. In each case, the material was cDNA or gDNA derived from T cells, B-cell-depleted T cells, or PBMCs.

V shed 5 bases, J shed 3 bases, and the junction held 7 bases outside the gene matches. CDR3 length equals 15 residues. Germline CDR1 and CDR2: SGHDN and FVKESK. In the original analysis: Amplification with reference gene primers provided the estimates of nucleated cell counts. Profiled with immunoSEQ multiplex PCR; TCRdb holds only in-frame clones, not every one. V and J calls and clone size come straight from that table; D and trimming were deduced from the DNA. The sample holds approximately 89,000 clones, about 92% seen once. This receptor was identified in a woman aged 55-69 years with active COVID-19. The chain recombines TRBV14 with TRBJ1-5; TRBD1 agrees at 7 bases. Sequenced material: peripheral blood. The CDR3 loop reads CASSNRDSYNQPQHF. The DNA for the CDR3 is TGTGCCAGCAGCAACCGGGACAGCTACAATCAGCCCCAGCATTTT.